The 10 T cell receptor beta chains presented below share a single source sample, sequenced in a study of blood T cell repertoires in COVID-19. Measured with immunoSEQ multiplex PCR; TCRdb has only the in-frame clones, and not every one. The data contain 250,000 or so clones, over 75% of them seen just once; the ten biggest clones take up 3% to 4%. The sample comprised PBMCs or T cells enriched from blood (not recorded which). These receptors were collected from a woman in her thirties who had been exposed to COVID-19.

This clone appeared once. This chain uses TRBV7-6 with TRBJ2-6, with a possible D match to TRBD1 (5 bases). V was shortened by 5 bases and J by 0 bases, with 8 bases between the two germline ends. This CDR3 contains 15 residues. In germline, CDR1 is SGHVS, CDR2 FNYEAQ. The CDR3, as DNA: TGTGCCAGCAGCCTAGGACACTCTGGGGCCAACGTCCTGACTTTC. Protein sequence: CASSLGHSGANVLTF.

This rearrangement joins TRBV7-9 to TRBJ2-3; TRBD2 matches 11 bases. Germline lookup yields CDR1 SEHNR and CDR2 FQNEAQ (reference sequence). V trimming: 4 bases; J trimming: 8 bases; junction bases outside the gene matches: 17. The CDR3 contains 18 residues. CDR3 sequence reads: CASSSYSLTSGRFATQYF. CDR3 in DNA: TGTGCCAGCAGCTCGTACTCCCTTACTAGCGGGAGATTTGCTACGCAGTATTTT.

The table lists this clone with a count of one. This rearrangement joins TRBV2 to TRBJ2-1; TRBD2 matches at 10 bases. The CDR3 contains 17 residues. Germline V gene lookup returns CDR1 SNHLY and CDR2 FYNNEI. The V gene end was trimmed by 3 bases and the J gene end by 7 bases; junction bases not matched to a gene: 12. The CDR3 here is CASSDILLAGVGNEQFF. Written as DNA, the CDR3 is TGTGCCAGCAGTGATATTCTCCTAGCGGGAGTGGGTAATGAGCAGTTCTTC.

The chain links TRBV27 to TRBJ2-5; 7 bases match TRBD2. The CDR3 totals 15 residues. The V gene end was trimmed by 2 bases and the J gene end by 2 bases; junction bases not matched to a gene: 5. Germline values: CDR1 MNHEY, CDR2 SMNVEV (reference sequence). CDR3 DNA sequence: TGTGCCAGCAGTTTAAAGGGACTACCACAAGAGACCCAGTACTTC. Amino acids: CASSLKGLPQETQYF.

The CDR3 here is CASSPERRTHNEQFF. CDR3 bases: TGCGCCAGCAGCCCCGAGAGGAGGACCCACAATGAGCAGTTCTTC. The V gene is TRBV5-1, the J gene TRBJ2-1; possible D gene TRBD2, 5 bases. The germline V gene encodes CDR1 SGHRS and CDR2 YFSETQ. Trimming shortened V by 4 bases and J by 5 bases, and 16 bases separated the two germline ends. There are 15 residues in the CDR3.

The chain links TRBV6-6 to TRBJ2-1; 7 nucleotides line up with TRBD2. The V and J ends lost 4 bases and 6 bases, in that order; junction bases with no gene match: 9. CDR1 and CDR2 (germline): MNHNY, SVGAGI (reference sequence). There are 15 residues in the CDR3. In nucleotides, the CDR3 is TGTGCCAGCAGTTCGACCGGACTAGTTGGCAATGAGCAGTTCTTC. Protein sequence: CASSSTGLVGNEQFF.

This chain uses TRBV7-9 with TRBJ1-6; 11 bases are a match to TRBD1. The CDR3 runs 17 residues. From germline, CDR1 is SEHNR and CDR2 FQNEAQ (reference sequence). V was pared by 1 base and J by 6 bases, with 5 bases of the junction left unmatched. This CDR3 is CASSLGGTGGINSPLHF. The CDR3, as DNA: TGTGCCAGCAGCTTAGGCGGGACAGGGGGAATTAATTCACCCCTCCACTTT.

This clone appeared once. The gene calls are TRBV6-5 and TRBJ2-1; 7 bases are a match to TRBD2. Germline trimming cut 6 bases from V and 7 bases from J; bases unmatched to any gene: 3. Per the germline V gene, CDR1 is MNHEY and CDR2 is SVGAGI. The CDR3 runs to 12 residues. The CDR3 DNA reads as TGTGCCAGCAGGGCAGCGGGGAATGAGCAGTTCTTC. Translation gives CASRAAGNEQFF.

The chain combines TRBV6-6 with TRBJ1-2; D is ambiguous. V was shortened by 2 bases and J by 3 bases, with 13 bases between the two germline ends. CDR3 length: 15 amino acids. Germline CDR1 reads MNHNY; CDR2 reads SVGAGI (reference sequence). As DNA, the CDR3 is TGTGCCAGCAGTTACGGAGGTCGCGGGCACTATGGCTACACCTTC. Amino acids: CASSYGGRGHYGYTF.

The CDR3 DNA sequence: TGTGCCAGCAGTTTTGTACAAGAGACCCAGTACTTC. Translation: CASSFVQETQYF. This rearrangement joins TRBV3-1 (or the pseudogene TRBV3-2) to TRBJ2-5, with D hard to call. V dropped 6 bases and J dropped 2 bases, with 7 bases sitting between them. The CDR3 is made up of 12 amino acids. Per the germline V gene, CDR1 is LGHDT and CDR2 is YNNKEL (reference sequence).